These 19 T cell receptor beta chains were all obtained from the same sample, sequenced in a study of OX40 agonist ivuxolimab in advanced cancers. Only in-frame clones appear in the TCRdb table, and some are missing; sequencing was by immunoSEQ multiplex PCR. The data show approximately 74,000 clones, around 80% seen once. The sequenced sample was CD4+ or CD8+ T cells sorted from blood, obtained in a trial of the OX40 agonist ivuxolimab. The receptor set was obtained from an adult with an advanced solid tumor such as melanoma, head and neck, liver or kidney cancer.

This clone was seen a handful of times. V and J are TRBV10-1 and TRBJ2-3; 7 bases agree with TRBD2. Germline CDR1 reads WNHNN; CDR2 reads SYGVQD (reference sequence). The CDR3 length is 14 residues. The ends lost 5 bases at V and 6 bases at J; junction bases unmatched: 8. The chain's CDR3 is CASSRNSGGDTQYF. The DNA of the CDR3 is TGCGCCAGCAGTCGGAACTCCGGGGGGGATACGCAGTATTTT.

The V call is TRBV27, the J call TRBJ2-7; no clear D. Trimming removed 7 bases from V and 6 bases from J, with 16 bases in between. The CDR3 loop spans 13 amino acids. Germline V gives CDR1 MNHEY, CDR2 SMNVEV (reference sequence). The CDR3 DNA sequence: TGTGCCAGCACACCTATCGTAAGTGGCGAGCAGTACTTC. It codes for CASTPIVSGEQYF.

CDR3: CASTDQKETQYF. The CDR3 DNA sequence: TGTGCCAGCACGGACCAGAAAGAGACCCAGTACTTC. The rearrangement links TRBV6-6 to TRBJ2-5; no reliable D call. Germline V gene data show CDR1 as MNHNY and CDR2 as SVGAGI (reference sequence). V lost 7 bases, J lost 3 bases, and 9 bases lay in between. The CDR3 runs to 12 residues.

The chain combines TRBV10-3 with TRBJ2-5; D is uncertain. This CDR3 is 14 amino acids long. The ends were cut back, 2 bases at V and 1 base at J, with 8 bases in the middle. Germline V gene lookup returns CDR1 ENHRY and CDR2 SYGVKD. The CDR3 reads CAISEEDGQETQYF. Written as DNA, the CDR3 is TGTGCCATCAGTGAGGAGGACGGCCAAGAGACCCAGTACTTC.

The chain links TRBV11-1 to TRBJ1-2; no clear D. Trimming left V 6 bases short and J 8 bases short, with 19 bases between. This CDR3 has 14 residues. CDR1 is SGHAT, CDR2 FQDESV, per germline (reference sequence). The CDR3 DNA reads as TGTGCCAGCAGAGGTAACGGCGTCACTGGGGGCTACACCTTC. Protein: CASRGNGVTGGYTF.

This clone was detected a few times. V and J are TRBV20-1 and TRBJ1-2; TRBD1 matches 10 bases. Germline trimming cut 8 bases from V and 7 bases from J; bases unmatched to any gene: 4. Germline V gene lookup returns CDR1 DFQATT and CDR2 SNEGSKA (reference sequence). This CDR3 spans 11 amino acids. In DNA form, the CDR3 reads TGCAGTTGGACAGGGGGTCGTGGCTACACCTTC. Residues: CSWTGGRGYTF.

V is TRBV28 and J is TRBJ2-7; 9 nucleotides agree with TRBD2. The germline V gene encodes CDR1 MDHEN and CDR2 SYDVKM. CDR3 size: 16 residues. The junction had 12 bases not matched to a gene; V was cut back by 3 bases and J by 6 bases. CDR3 sequence: CASSFRRGGPGSEQYV. CDR3 DNA sequence: TGTGCCAGCAGTTTTAGGCGGGGGGGCCCGGGCAGCGAGCAGTACGTC.

The chain recombines TRBV11-2 with TRBJ1-1, with D tentatively TRBD1 (5 bases). CDR3 length equals 16 residues. Trimming stripped 0 bases from V and 7 bases from J, with 18 bases between. Germline V gives CDR1 SGHAT, CDR2 FQNNGV. The CDR3 DNA is TGTGCCAGCAGCTTAGATAACGTCCGACAGCCTTATGAAGCTTTCTTT. This gives the protein CASSLDNVRQPYEAFF.

V usage is TRBV28 and J usage is TRBJ2-7; D assignment may be TRBD1 or TRBD2 (5 bases each). Germline CDR1 MDHEN, CDR2 SYDVKM. CDR3 length: 13 residues. V was shortened by 5 bases and J by 2 bases, with 10 bases between the two germline ends. Here the CDR3 DNA reads TGTGCCAGCAGTCCGGGGCCAGCCTACGAGCAGTACTTC. Protein product: CASSPGPAYEQYF.

V usage is TRBV19 and J usage is TRBJ2-3, with 9 bases matching TRBD1. Trimming took 6 bases from V and 6 from J; bases not matched to a gene: 7. The CDR3 totals 14 residues. The germline gives CDR1 LNHDA, CDR2 SQIVND (reference sequence). The CDR3 reads CASREGTGMDTQYF. The CDR3 nucleotides are TGTGCCAGTAGAGAGGGGACAGGGATGGATACGCAGTATTTT.

This sequence joins TRBV11-3 and TRBJ2-3, with a weak D call TRBD2 (6 bases). CDR1 and CDR2 (germline): SGHNT, YENEEA. V was clipped by 5 bases and J by 5 bases, with 14 bases between them. CDR3 size: 14 residues. Here the CDR3 DNA reads TGTGCCAGCAGCAGTCGACTAGAGCAAGATACGCAGTATTTT. Protein sequence: CASSSRLEQDTQYF.

This sequence joins TRBV5-4 and TRBJ2-1; 7 positions agree with TRBD2. Germline V gene sequence: CDR1 SGHNT, CDR2 YYREEE (reference sequence). This CDR3 has 13 residues. The V and J ends lost 3 bases and 6 bases, in that order; junction bases with no gene match: 3. The CDR3 DNA sequence: TGTGCCAGCAGCTCGTCGGGGGGCAATGAGCAGTTCTTC. This encodes CASSSSGGNEQFF.

The chain employs TRBV5-1 and TRBJ2-1; maybe TRBD2 (5 bases). Germline V lookup: CDR1 SGHRS, CDR2 YFSETQ. Deletions cut 1 base from V and 9 bases from J, with 11 bases between. This CDR3 contains 13 residues. The CDR3, as DNA: TGCGCCAGCAGCTTGATAAGCGGCGCTGAGCAGTTCTTC. Translating gives CASSLISGAEQFF.

This chain connects TRBV28 to TRBJ1-1; TRBD1 might be the D (6 bases). The CDR3 runs 14 residues. Trimming removed 8 bases from V and 4 bases from J, with 17 bases in between. Germline V gene sequence: CDR1 MDHEN, CDR2 SYDVKM. CDR3 sequence reads: CASDQGSTLTEAFF. Here the CDR3 DNA reads TGTGCCAGCGATCAGGGGTCAACCCTCACTGAAGCTTTCTTT.

The CDR3: CASSWTGGYGYTF. DNA for the CDR3: TGTGCCAGCAGTTGGACAGGGGGCTATGGCTACACCTTC. This chain uses TRBV28 with TRBJ1-2; TRBD1 matches at 10 bases. Looked up from germline, CDR1 is MDHEN and CDR2 is SYDVKM. With V trimmed by 4 bases and J by 4 bases, 0 bases remained unmatched. The CDR3 is 13 amino acids.

This chain joins TRBV5-6 and TRBJ1-4, with D unresolved. The V end was cut by 1 base, the J end by 0 bases, with 10 bases between. Germline V gene sequence: CDR1 SGHDT, CDR2 YYEEEE. The CDR3 is 16 amino acids. The CDR3 DNA reads as TGTGCCAGCAGCTTGAGGATTTGGCCAACTAATGAAAAACTGTTTTTT. This sequence encodes CASSLRIWPTNEKLFF.

This chain links TRBV5-1 with TRBJ1-1; no firm D call. CDR1 SGHRS and CDR2 YFSETQ come from the germline V gene. Trimming left V 4 bases short and J 4 bases short, with 14 bases between. The CDR3 sequence is 14 residues long. The CDR3 protein is CASSGGLSGTEAFF. CDR3 nucleotides: TGCGCCAGCAGCGGCGGACTTTCAGGCACTGAAGCTTTCTTT.

The genes are TRBV2 and TRBJ2-4; a weak D match, TRBD1 (6 bases). This CDR3 has 19 amino acids. The germline V gene encodes CDR1 SNHLY and CDR2 FYNNEI. The V end lost 4 bases, the J end lost 0 bases, and 22 bases lay between the germline ends. The CDR3 nucleotides read TGTGCCAGCAGTGGCCCTGAGGCAGGGGTTGGACTAGCCAAAAACATTCAGTACTTC. Translating it yields CASSGPEAGVGLAKNIQYF.

The DNA for the CDR3 is TGCGCCAGCAGCCAAGATCGGACAGGGACGGGGCAAGAGACCCAGTACTTC. Its translation: CASSQDRTGTGQETQYF. The chain joins TRBV4-1 to TRBJ2-5; 8 bases fit TRBD1. This CDR3 comprises 17 residues. Germline-derived CDR1 and CDR2 are MGHRA and YSYEKL. With 0 bases clipped from V and 2 bases from J, the junction kept 8 bases outside the gene matches.